This T cell receptor beta chain was captured by sequencing in a study of T and B cells in COVID-19 patients. Study-wide results and limits: Blood from mildly ill patients while symptomatic, and early samples from severe cases, were scarce. Clonality of TRB repertoires was high in active COVID-19; recovery brought above-healthy diversity and richness.

Note on this clonotype: Its specificity is not known.

Blood genomic DNA input for TRB amplification was about 240-550 ng. Multiplex PCR with BIOMED2 TRB-A/B primer pools amplified TRB rearrangements. Each CDR3 protein gets one entry after TCRdb re-called the multiplex PCR reads with MiXCR. Of 3,500 to 4,500 distinct CDR3 sequences in the sample, roughly a quarter were seen once. The V end lost 3 bases, the J end lost 4 bases, and 7 bases lay between the germline ends. Per germline, CDR1 DFQATT and CDR2 SNEGSKA (reference sequence). This CDR3 is 12 amino acids long. V usage is TRBV20-1 and J usage is TRBJ1-5; D not resolved. The material sequenced was blood. This sequence was found in a human donor with active COVID-19. The donor label of this sample is uncertain. The CDR3 coding sequence is TGCAGTGCTAGGGGAAGAAATCAGCCCCAGCATTTT. It yields the protein CSARGRNQPQHF.